This TCR beta chain was obtained from a study of early T cells in non-severe SARS-CoV-2 infection. For the study at large: Sequencing was performed on bulk RNA from unsorted whole blood, leaving chains unpaired.

Study results and caveats: Matching with VDJdb favored anti-spike CD8 responses (missing private and CD4 specificities).

Individual cDNA molecules received unique molecular identifiers. Each CDR3 protein is one row after TCRdb ran MiXCR on the 5' RACE reads. The data contain tens of thousands of distinct CDR3 sequences, around 13% of them singletons. In regard to this clonotype: Its matching antigen is unknown.

The TCR sequence derives from an adult who was a healthcare worker with PCR-confirmed SARS-CoV-2 infection or an uninfected control (not recorded which). The sequencing input was whole blood.

CDR3 region: CASTERTQETQYF. For the CDR3, the DNA is TGTGCCAGCACCGAGCGGACCCAAGAGACCCAGTACTTC. This chain uses TRBV6-6 with TRBJ2-5; D is possibly TRBD2 (5 bases). Deletions cut 7 bases from V and 1 base from J, with 10 bases between. The CDR3 is made up of 13 amino acids. Germline V gene data show CDR1 as MNHNY and CDR2 as SVGAGI (reference sequence).